The present T cell receptor (beta chain) was sequenced within a study of OX40 agonist ivuxolimab in advanced cancers. Describing the broader study: Ivuxolimab, which targeted the costimulatory receptor OX40 (CD134), was an agonistic, fully human IgG2 monoclonal antibody. Intravenous ivuxolimab was administered to patients every 2 weeks at six dose levels: 0.01, 0.1, 0.3, 1.5, 3 and 10 mg/kg. Of the 50 or so patients in dose escalation, some 19 had hepatocellular carcinoma, about 15 had melanoma, 9 had renal cell carcinoma and 9 had head and neck cancer. In the dose-escalation cohort, more than 80% of patients were male, and the mean age was 60 years with a range of roughly 20 to 79. Prior anti-PD-1, anti-PD-L1 or anti-CTLA-4 therapy was permitted, and 30% to 45% of dose-escalation patients had received checkpoint inhibitors. Partial responses were achieved by three dose-escalation patients, of whom one had hepatocellular carcinoma and two had cutaneous melanoma. The point of sequencing TCRbeta in the periphery was to test whether ivuxolimab changed TCR sequence diversity and drove clonal T-cell expansion. The paper describes the monotherapy dose-escalation part (N of about 55 patients) of the phase I trial of ivuxolimab. Study-level results and caveats: In the 0.1-3.0 mg/kg groups, partial responders had among the lowest normalized peripheral clonal expansion, particularly in CD8+ T cells. Low levels of normalized T-cell clonal expansion were also seen in some patients who did not respond. Which antigens the clonally expanded peripheral T cells were specific for was not determined. At doses of 0.1 to 3.0 mg/kg, clonal expansion of both CD4+ and CD8+ blood T cells was observed from baseline to week 6. After ivuxolimab, CD8+ T cells had more expanded clones than CD4+ T cells on average.

Worth noting for this clone: Its target antigen remains unknown. No much larger clone is present one base from it, and per-base qualities are unavailable.

Genomic DNA was isolated from the sorted cells so that the TCRbeta CDR3 region could be sequenced. The immunoSEQ Assay was used for sequencing of TCRbeta CDR3 regions. TCRdb took this table from immuneACCESS and kept in-frame rearrangements with V and J called. Such tables lack part of the clones; where checked against another copy, unresolved V genes explain under half of the gap, and the rest is unexplained. The sample profile shows tens of thousands of clones; around four fifths of them were found once. The ten biggest clones cover about a tenth of the sample. Patients with a history of autoimmune disease or receiving systemic immunosuppression were excluded from the trial. Peripheral blood for TCR sequencing was collected from all dose cohorts at baseline, on cycle 4 day 1, and on cycle 7 day 1. Samples were obtained from an open-label, multicenter, first-in-human phase I dose-escalation trial of ivuxolimab. Adults with locally advanced or metastatic melanoma, renal cell, hepatocellular, or head and neck squamous cell carcinoma were enrolled in the trial. Before TCR sequencing, CD4+ T cells and CD8+ T cells were sorted from peripheral blood as separate populations.

Counted from cysteine to phenylalanine, this CDR3 has 15 amino acids. The sequence is cut down to CDR3 DNA, 45 bases in frame from base 1. Relative to germline, V is missing 4 bases and J is missing 3 bases, with 5 bases of the junction outside any gene match. Per the germline V gene, MDHEN is the CDR1 and SYDVKM is the CDR2. This specimen consisted of CD4+ or CD8+ T cells sorted from blood, obtained in a trial of the OX40 agonist ivuxolimab. This clonotype originated in an adult with an advanced solid tumor such as melanoma, head and neck, liver or kidney cancer. Rearrangement joined TRBV28 to TRBJ2-1; 8 bases in the junction line up with TRBD2. The nucleotides are TGTGCCAGCAGTTCCCCTACTAGCGGCTACAATGAGCAGTTCTTC. Protein translation: CASSSPTSGYNEQFF. Extended through the reference TRBV28 and TRBJ2-1 proteins, this CDR3 yields the full variable domain: DVKVTQSSRYLVKRTGEKVFLECVQDMDHENMFWYRQDPGLGLRLIYFSYDVKMKEKGDIPEGYSVSREKKERFSLILESASTNQTSMYLCASSSPTSGYNEQFFGPGTRLTVL.